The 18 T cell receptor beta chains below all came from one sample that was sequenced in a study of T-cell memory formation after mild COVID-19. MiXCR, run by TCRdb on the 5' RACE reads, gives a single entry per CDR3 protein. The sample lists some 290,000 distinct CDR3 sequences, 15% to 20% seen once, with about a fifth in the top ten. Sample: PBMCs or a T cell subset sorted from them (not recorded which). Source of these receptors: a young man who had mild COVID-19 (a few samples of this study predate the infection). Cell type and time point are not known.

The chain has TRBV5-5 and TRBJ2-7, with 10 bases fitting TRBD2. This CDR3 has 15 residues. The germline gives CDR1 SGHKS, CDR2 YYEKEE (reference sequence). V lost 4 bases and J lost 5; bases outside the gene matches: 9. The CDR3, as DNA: TGTGCCAGCAGCCCCTTCGGACTAGCGGTCGACGAGCAGTACTTC. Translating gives CASSPFGLAVDEQYF.

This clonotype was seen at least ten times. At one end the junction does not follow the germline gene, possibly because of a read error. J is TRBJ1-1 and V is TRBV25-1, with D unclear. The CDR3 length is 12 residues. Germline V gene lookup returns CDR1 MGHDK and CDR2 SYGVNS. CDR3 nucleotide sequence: TGTGCCAGCAGTGAACCTTGGGAGCCGAGTATCTTT. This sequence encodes CASSEPWEPSIF.

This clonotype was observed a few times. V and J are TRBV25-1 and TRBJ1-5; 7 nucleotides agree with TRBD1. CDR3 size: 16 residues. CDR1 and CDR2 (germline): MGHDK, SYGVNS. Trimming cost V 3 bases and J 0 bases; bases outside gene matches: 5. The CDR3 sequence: CASSDGRQGSNQPQHF. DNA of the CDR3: TGTGCCAGCAGTGATGGGCGACAGGGTAGCAATCAGCCCCAGCATTTT.

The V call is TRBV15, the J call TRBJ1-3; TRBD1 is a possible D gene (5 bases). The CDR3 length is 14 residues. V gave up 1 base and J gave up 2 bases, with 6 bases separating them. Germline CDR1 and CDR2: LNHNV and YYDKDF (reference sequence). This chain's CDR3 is CATSRGDAGNTIYF. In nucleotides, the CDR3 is TGTGCCACCAGCAGAGGGGACGCTGGAAACACCATATATTTT.

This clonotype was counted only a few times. This CDR3 is CSASSEYSNQPQHF. The CDR3 coding sequence is TGCAGTGCTAGTTCCGAATATAGCAATCAGCCCCAGCATTTT. The chain couples TRBV20-1 to TRBJ1-5, with D unclear. Trimming removed 3 bases from V and 0 bases from J, with 9 bases in between. Germline V gives CDR1 DFQATT, CDR2 SNEGSKA (reference sequence). The CDR3 has 14 amino acids.

CDR3 in amino acids: CAWSLTGGGDTQYF. The CDR3 nucleotides are TGTGCCTGGAGTCTCACAGGGGGCGGAGATACGCAGTATTTT. This chain links TRBV30 with TRBJ2-3, with 9 bases aligning to TRBD1. CDR3 size: 14 residues. CDR1 is GTSNPN and CDR2 is SVGIG in the germline V gene (reference sequence). After removal of 2 bases from V and 5 bases from J, the junction contained 5 bases not matched to a gene.

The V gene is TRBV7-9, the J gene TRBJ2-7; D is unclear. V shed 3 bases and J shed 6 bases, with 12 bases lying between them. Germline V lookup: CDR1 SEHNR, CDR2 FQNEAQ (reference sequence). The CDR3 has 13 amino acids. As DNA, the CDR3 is TGTGCCAGCAGCTTCCTTGAGGACGGCGAGCAGTACTTC. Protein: CASSFLEDGEQYF.

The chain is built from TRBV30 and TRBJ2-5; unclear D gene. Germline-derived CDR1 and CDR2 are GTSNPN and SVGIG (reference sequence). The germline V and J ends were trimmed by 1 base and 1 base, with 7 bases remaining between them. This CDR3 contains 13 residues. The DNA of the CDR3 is TGTGCCTGGAGTGCTTCGAGCCAAGAGACCCAGTACTTC. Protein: CAWSASSQETQYF. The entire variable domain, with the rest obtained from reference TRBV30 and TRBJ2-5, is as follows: SQTIHQWPATLVQPVGSPLSLECTVEGTSNPNLYWYRQAAGRGLQLLFYSVGIGQISSEVPQNLSASRPQDRQFILSSKKLLLSDSGFYLCAWSASSQETQYFGPGTRLLVL.

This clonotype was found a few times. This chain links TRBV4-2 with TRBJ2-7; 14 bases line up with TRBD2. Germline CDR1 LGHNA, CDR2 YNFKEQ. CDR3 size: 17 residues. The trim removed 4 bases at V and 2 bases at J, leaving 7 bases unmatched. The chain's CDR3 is CASSRGLAGGRTYEQYF. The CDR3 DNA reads TGTGCCAGCAGCCGAGGACTAGCGGGGGGACGAACCTACGAGCAGTACTTC.

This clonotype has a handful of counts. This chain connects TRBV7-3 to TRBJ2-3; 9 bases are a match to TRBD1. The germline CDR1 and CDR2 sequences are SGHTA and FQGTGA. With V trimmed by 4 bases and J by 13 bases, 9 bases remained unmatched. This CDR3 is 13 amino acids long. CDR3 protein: CASSSIQGAKEYF. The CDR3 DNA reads TGTGCCAGCAGCTCAATACAGGGGGCGAAGGAGTATTTT.

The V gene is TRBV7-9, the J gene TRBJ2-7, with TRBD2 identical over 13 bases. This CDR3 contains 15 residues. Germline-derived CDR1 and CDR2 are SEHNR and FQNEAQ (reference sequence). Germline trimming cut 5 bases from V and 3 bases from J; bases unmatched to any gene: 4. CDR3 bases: TGTGCCAGCAGCCGACTAGCGGGGGGCCACTACGAGCAGTACTTC. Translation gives CASSRLAGGHYEQYF.

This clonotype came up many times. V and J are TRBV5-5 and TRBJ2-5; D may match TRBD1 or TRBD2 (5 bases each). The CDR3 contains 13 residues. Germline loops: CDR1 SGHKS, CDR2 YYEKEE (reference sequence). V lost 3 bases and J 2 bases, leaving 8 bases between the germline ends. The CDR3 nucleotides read TGTGCCAGCAGCTGGGGACCACAAGAGACCCAGTACTTC. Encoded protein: CASSWGPQETQYF.

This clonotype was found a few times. The CDR3 DNA reads as TGTGCCAGCAGCCCGACAGTGAGTGAGCAGTTCTTC. Protein product: CASSPTVSEQFF. This chain uses TRBV5-5 with TRBJ2-1; D is possibly TRBD1 (5 bases). In germline, CDR1 is SGHKS, CDR2 YYEKEE (reference sequence). Trimming removed 4 bases from V and 9 bases from J, with 11 bases in between. The CDR3 consists of 12 residues.

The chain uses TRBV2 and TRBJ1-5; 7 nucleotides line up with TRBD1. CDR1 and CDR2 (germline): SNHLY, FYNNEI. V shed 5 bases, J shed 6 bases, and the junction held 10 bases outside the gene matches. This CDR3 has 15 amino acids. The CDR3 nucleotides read TGTGCCAGCAGTCCAACCCAGGGGGAAGTTCAGCCCCAGCATTTT. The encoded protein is CASSPTQGEVQPQHF.

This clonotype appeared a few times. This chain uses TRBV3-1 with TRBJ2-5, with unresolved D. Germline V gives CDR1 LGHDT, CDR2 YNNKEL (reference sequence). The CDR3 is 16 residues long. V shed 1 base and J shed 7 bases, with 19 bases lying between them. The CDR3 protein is CASSQVELRPVGTQYF. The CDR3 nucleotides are TGTGCCAGCAGCCAAGTCGAGTTAAGGCCGGTAGGGACCCAGTACTTC.

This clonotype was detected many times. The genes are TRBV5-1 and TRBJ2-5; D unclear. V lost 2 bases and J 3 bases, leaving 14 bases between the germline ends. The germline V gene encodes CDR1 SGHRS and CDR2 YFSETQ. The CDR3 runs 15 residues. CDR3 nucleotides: TGCGCCAGCAGCTTATCGTTCCGGACCGAAGAGACCCAGTACTTC. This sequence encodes CASSLSFRTEETQYF.

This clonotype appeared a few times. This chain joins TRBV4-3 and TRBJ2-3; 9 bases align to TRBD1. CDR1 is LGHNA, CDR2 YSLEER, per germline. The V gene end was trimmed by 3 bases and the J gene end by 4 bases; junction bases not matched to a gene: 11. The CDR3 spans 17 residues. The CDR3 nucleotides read TGCGCCAGCAGCCACCCGCGGGACAGGGTGGGACCAGATACGCAGTATTTT. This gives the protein CASSHPRDRVGPDTQYF.

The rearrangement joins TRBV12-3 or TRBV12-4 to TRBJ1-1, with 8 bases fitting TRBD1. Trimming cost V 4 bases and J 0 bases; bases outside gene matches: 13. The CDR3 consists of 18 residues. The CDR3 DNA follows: TGTGCCAGCAGTTGGGGAAGCAGGGGGCGCGGGTTGAACACTGAAGCTTTCTTT. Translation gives CASSWGSRGRGLNTEAFF.